This T cell receptor beta chain was recorded in a study of T-cell reconstitution after alpha-beta-depleted transplantation in children listed by TCRdb under 2016. Turning to the overall study: The study quantitatively tracked T-cell immune reconstitution after TCRalphabeta/CD19-depleted allogeneic hematopoietic cell transplantation in children using TCR repertoire profiling. General study outcomes and caveats: Over subsequent months, a decline in hyperexpanded clone frequencies was noted, and after one year, T-cell counts and TCRbeta diversity were mostly ascribed to newly produced T cells. The apparently early alphabetaT-cell count recovery about two months after transplant was reportedly dependent on only several hundred rapidly expanded clones derived from non-depleted graft cells. In some patients, high TCRbeta diversity at day 60 was attributed to recipient T cells and intrathymic progenitors that had survived conditioning.

The library was generated by PCR. Sequencer: Illumina HiSeq 2500. TCR library preparation used molecular barcoding, with unique molecular identifiers applied to normalize quantification of the TCRbeta repertoire. In TCRdb, the public reads were trimmed at Q25 with fastp and aligned with MiXCR, with productive beta chains retained. Each entry merges the rows of one CDR3 protein and shows their most common DNA and genes. For this sample there are over 200,000 distinct CDR3 sequences; 11% appear just once. The ten top clones hold 28% of the sample. This specimen's treatment or condition label, per the study, means: allogeneic hematopoietic cell transplantation with graft depleted of TCRalphabeta T cells and CD19 B cells. The children who served as transplant recipients had been given grafts of TCRalphabeta/CD19-depleted allogeneic hematopoietic cells. This clonotype was seen at least ten times. Its antigen is currently not known. Within one base of it there is no much larger clone, and no base qualities were kept.

The V end loses 1 base and the J end loses 4 bases, and a stretch of 6 bases separates them. Spanning cysteine to phenylalanine, the CDR3 consists of 12 amino acids. Only the CDR3 DNA stays, 36 bases, in frame from base 1. CDR1 and CDR2 are read off the germline V gene (reference sequence) as GTSNPN and SVGIG. This chain is built from TRBV30 and TRBJ2-3; no D segment can be confidently identified. The clonotype comes from a child under two years old with acute myeloid leukemia, due to receive a stem cell transplant. Sample: PBMCs, taken before TCRalphabeta/CD19-depleted stem cell transplant. The CDR3 amino acid sequence is: CAWSATSDTQYF. The nucleotide sequence is TGTGCCTGGAGTGCCACGTCAGATACGCAGTATTTT.